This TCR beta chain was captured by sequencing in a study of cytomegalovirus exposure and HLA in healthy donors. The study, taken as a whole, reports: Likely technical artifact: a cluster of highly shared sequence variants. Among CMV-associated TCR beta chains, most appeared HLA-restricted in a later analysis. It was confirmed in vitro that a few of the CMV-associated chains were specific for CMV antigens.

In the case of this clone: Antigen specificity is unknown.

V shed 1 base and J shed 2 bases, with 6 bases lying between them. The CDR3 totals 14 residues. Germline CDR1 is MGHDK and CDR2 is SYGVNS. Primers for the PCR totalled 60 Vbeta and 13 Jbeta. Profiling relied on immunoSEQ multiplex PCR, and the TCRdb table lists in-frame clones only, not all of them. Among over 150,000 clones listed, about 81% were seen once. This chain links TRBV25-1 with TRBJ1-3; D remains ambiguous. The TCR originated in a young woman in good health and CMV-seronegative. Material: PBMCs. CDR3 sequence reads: CASSESGAGNTIYF. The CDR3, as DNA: TGTGCCAGCAGTGAATCCGGGGCTGGAAACACCATATATTTT.